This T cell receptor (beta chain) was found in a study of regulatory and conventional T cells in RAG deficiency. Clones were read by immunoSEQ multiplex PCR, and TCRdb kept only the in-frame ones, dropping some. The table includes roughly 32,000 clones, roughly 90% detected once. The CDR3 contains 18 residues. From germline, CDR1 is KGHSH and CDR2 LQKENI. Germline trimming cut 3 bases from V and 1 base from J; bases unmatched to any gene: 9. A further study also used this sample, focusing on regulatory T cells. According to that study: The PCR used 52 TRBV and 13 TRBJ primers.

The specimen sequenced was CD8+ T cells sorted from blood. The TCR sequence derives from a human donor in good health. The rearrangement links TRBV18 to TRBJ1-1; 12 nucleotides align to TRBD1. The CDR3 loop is CASSPQPGQGAGNTEAFF. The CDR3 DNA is TGTGCCAGCTCACCTCAACCGGGACAGGGGGCTGGGAACACTGAAGCTTTCTTT.